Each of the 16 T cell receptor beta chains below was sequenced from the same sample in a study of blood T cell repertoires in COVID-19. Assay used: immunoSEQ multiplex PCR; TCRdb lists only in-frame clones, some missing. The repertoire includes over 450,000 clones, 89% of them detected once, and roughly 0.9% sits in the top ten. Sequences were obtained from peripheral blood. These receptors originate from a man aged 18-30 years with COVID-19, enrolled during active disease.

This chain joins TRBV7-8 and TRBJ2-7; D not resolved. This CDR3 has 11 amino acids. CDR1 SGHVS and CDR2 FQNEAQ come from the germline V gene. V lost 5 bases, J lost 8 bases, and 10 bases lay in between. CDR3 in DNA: TGTGCCAGCAGCCTCCACAGCCAGCAGTACTTC. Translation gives CASSLHSQQYF.

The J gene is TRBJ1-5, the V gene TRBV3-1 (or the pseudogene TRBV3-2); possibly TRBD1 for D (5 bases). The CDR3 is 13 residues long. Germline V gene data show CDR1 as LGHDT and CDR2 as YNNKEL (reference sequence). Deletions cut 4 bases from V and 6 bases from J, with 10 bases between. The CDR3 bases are TGTGCCAGCAGCCGCGGGACTCGTCAGCCCCAGCATTTT. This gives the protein CASSRGTRQPQHF.

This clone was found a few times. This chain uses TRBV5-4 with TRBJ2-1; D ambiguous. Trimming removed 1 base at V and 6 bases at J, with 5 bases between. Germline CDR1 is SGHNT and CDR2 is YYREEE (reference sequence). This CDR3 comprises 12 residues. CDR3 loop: CASSLSTNEQFF. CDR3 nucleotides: TGTGCCAGCAGCTTGTCTACCAATGAGCAGTTCTTC.

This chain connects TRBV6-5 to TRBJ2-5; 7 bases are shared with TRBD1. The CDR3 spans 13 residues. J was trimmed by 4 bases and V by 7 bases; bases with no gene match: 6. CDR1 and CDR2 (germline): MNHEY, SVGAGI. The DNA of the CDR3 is TGTGCCAGCACGGGCCCAGGGGGAGAGACCCAGTACTTC. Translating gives CASTGPGGETQYF.

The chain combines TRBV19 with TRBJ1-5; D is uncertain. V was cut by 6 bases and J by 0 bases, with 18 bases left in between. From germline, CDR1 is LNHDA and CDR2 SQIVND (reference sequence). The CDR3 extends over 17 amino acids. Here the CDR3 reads CASSPASGVYSNQPQHF. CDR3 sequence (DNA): TGTGCCAGTAGCCCGGCCAGCGGTGTTTATAGCAATCAGCCCCAGCATTTT. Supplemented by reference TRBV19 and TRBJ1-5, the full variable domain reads DGGITQSPKYLFRKEGQNVTLSCEQNLNHDAMYWYRQDPGQGLRLIYYSQIVNDFQKGDIAEGYSVSREKKESFPLTVTSAQKNPTAFYLCASSPASGVYSNQPQHFGDGTRLSIL.

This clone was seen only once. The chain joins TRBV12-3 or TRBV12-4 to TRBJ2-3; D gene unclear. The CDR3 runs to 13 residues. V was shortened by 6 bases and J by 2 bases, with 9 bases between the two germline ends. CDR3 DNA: TGTGCCAGCAGAGAGTATTCCACAGATACGCAGTATTTT. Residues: CASREYSTDTQYF.

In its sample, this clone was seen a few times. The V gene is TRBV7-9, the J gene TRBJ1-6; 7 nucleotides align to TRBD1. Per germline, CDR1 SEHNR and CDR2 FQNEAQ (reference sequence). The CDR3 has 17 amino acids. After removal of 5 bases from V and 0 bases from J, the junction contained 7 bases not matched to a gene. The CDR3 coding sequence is TGTGCCAGCAGCCAAACAAACAGGGGCTCCTATAATTCACCCCTCCACTTT. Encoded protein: CASSQTNRGSYNSPLHF.

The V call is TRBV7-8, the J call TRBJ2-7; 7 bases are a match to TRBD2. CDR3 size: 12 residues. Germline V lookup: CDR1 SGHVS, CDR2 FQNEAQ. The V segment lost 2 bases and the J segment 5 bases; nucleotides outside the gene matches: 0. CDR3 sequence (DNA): TGTGCCAGCAGCTTAAGCGGGGACGAGCAGTACTTC. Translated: CASSLSGDEQYF. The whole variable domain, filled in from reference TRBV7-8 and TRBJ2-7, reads GAGVSQSPRYKVAKRGQDVALRCDPISGHVSLFWYQQALGQGPEFLTYFQNEAQLDKSGLPSDRFFAERPEGSVSTLKIQRTQQEDSAVYLCASSLSGDEQYFGPGTRLTVT.

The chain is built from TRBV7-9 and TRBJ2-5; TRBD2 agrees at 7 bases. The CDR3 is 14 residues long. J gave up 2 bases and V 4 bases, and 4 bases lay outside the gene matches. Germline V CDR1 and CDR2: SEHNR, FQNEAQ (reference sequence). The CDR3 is CASSSGLVQETQYF. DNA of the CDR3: TGTGCCAGCAGCTCCGGACTAGTTCAAGAGACCCAGTACTTC.

The CDR3 spells CVRSFQRPIRTGTYEQYF. CDR3 in DNA: TGTGTCAGAAGCTTTCAGAGACCGATTCGGACGGGAACCTACGAGCAGTACTTC. The chain uses TRBV7-5 and TRBJ2-7; whether TRBD2, the table's D call, matches the DNA was not checked. TRBV7-5 is listed as a pseudogene. CDR3 length: 18 residues.

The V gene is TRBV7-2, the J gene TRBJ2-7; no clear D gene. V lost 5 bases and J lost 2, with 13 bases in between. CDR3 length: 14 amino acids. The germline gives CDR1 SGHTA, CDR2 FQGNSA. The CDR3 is CASSILFSAYEQYF. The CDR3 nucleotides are TGTGCCAGCAGCATCCTCTTTTCCGCCTACGAGCAGTACTTC.

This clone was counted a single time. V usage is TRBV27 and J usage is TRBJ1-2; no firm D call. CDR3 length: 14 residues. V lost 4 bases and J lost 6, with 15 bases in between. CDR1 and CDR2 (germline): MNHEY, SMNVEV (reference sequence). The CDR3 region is CASSSLNMGHGYTF. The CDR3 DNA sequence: TGTGCCAGCAGTTCACTTAATATGGGCCATGGCTACACCTTC.

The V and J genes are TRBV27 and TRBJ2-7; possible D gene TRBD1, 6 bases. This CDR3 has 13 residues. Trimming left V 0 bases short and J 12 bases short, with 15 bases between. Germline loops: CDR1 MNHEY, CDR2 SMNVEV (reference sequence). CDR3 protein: CASSLSLGAHWYF. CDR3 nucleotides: TGTGCCAGCAGTTTATCGTTGGGGGCCCACTGGTACTTC.

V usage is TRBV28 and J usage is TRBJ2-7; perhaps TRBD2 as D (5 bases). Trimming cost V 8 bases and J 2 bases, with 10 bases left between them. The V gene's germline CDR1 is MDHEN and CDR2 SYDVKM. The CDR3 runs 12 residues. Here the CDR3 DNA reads TGTGCCAGCCGGACTTCAACCTACGAGCAGTACTTC. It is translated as CASRTSTYEQYF.

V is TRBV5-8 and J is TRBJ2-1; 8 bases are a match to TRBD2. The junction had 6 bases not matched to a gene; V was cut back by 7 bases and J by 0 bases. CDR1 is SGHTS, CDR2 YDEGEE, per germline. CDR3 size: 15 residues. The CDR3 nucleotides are TGTGCCAGCCGGGCGGGAGGCGACTCCTACAATGAGCAGTTCTTC. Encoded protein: CASRAGGDSYNEQFF.

The CDR3 DNA sequence: TGTGCCAGTAGGGACTTCTCAGCCAAAAACATTCAGTACTTC. It is translated as CASRDFSAKNIQYF. This rearrangement joins TRBV19 to TRBJ2-4; possible D gene TRBD2, 5 bases. Germline V lookup: CDR1 LNHDA, CDR2 SQIVND (reference sequence). The CDR3 covers 14 residues. The V gene lost 6 bases and the J gene lost 0 bases, with 9 bases spanning the gap.